This T cell receptor beta chain was identified in a study of T cell responses to AZD1222 COVID-19 vaccine. In the case of this clone: Its target is unknown.

Study-level findings and limits: Only a handful of AZD1222 recipients, roughly 6 in all, had baseline seropositivity.

Some clones are missing from TCRdb's copy, which holds only in-frame ones; the method was immunoSEQ multiplex PCR. The table lists roughly 150,000 clones, 90% of them singletons. The TCR was taken from an adult who received the AZD1222 COVID-19 vaccine. Sequencing was performed on peripheral blood, taken 28 days after the second AZD1222 dose.

CDR3 protein: CAISESIVGGPLGTQYF. DNA for the CDR3: TGTGCCATCAGTGAGTCTATAGTCGGGGGGCCGCTTGGTACGCAGTATTTT. V and J are TRBV10-3 and TRBJ2-3; D may be TRBD2 (7 bases). With 0 bases removed from V and 8 bases from J, the gap between germline ends came to 21 bases. Germline V lookup: CDR1 ENHRY, CDR2 SYGVKD. CDR3 length: 17 amino acids.